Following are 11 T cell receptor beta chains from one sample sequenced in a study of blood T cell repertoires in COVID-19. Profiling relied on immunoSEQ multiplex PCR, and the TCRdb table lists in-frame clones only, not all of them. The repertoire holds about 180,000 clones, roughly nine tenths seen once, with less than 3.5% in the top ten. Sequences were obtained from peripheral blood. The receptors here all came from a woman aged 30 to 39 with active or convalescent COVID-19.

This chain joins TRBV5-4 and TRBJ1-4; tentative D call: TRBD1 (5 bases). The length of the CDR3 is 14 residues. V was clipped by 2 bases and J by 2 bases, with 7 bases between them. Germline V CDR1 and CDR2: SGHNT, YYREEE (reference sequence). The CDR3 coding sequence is TGTGCCAGCAGCTTTAGACAGACTAATGAAAAACTGTTTTTT. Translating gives CASSFRQTNEKLFF. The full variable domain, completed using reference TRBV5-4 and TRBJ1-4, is ETGVTQSPTHLIKTRGQQVTLRCSSQSGHNTVSWYQQALGQGPQFIFQYYREEENGRGNFPPRFSGLQFPNYSSELNVNALELDDSALYLCASSFRQTNEKLFFGSGTQLSVL.

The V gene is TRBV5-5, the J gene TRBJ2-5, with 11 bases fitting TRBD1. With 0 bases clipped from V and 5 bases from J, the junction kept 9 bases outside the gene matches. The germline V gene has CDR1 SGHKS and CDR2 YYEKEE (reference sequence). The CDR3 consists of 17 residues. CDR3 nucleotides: TGTGCCAGCAGCTTGGAGGCAAGGACAGGGGGCCACGAGACCCAGTACTTC. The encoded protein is CASSLEARTGGHETQYF.

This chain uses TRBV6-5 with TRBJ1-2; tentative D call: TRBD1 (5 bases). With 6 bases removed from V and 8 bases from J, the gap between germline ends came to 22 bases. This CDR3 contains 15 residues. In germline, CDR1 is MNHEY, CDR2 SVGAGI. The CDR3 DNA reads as TGTGCCAGCAGCGCAAAGGGTACAGGTTCAGTCGGCTACACCTTC. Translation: CASSAKGTGSVGYTF.

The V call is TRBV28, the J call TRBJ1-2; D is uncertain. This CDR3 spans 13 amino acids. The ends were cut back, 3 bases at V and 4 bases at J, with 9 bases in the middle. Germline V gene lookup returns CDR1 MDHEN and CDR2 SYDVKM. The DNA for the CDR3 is TGTGCCAGCAGTTTGACTGGATGCTATGGCTACACCTTC. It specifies CASSLTGCYGYTF.

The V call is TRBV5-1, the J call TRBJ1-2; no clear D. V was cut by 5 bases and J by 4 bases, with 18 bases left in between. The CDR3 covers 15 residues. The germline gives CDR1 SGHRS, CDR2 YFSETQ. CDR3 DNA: TGCGCCAGCAGGGATGAAGGAGGTGGTACCTATGGCTACACCTTC. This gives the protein CASRDEGGGTYGYTF.

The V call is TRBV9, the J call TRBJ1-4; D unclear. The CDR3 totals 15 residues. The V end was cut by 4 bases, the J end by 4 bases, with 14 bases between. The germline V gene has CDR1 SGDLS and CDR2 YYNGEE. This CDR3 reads CASSLTVPINEKLFF. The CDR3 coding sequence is TGTGCCAGCAGCTTAACAGTACCCATTAATGAAAAACTGTTTTTT.

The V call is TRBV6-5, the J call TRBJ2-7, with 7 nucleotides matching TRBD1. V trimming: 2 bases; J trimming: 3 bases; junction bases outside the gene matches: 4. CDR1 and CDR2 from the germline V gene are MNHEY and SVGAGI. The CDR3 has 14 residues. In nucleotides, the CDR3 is TGTGCCAGCAGTTACCGTGGGACAGACTACGAGCAGTACTTC. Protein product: CASSYRGTDYEQYF.

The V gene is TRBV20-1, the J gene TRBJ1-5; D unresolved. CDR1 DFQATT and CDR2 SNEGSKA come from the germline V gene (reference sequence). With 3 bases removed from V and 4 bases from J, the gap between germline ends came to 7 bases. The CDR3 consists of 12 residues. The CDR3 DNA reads TGCAGTGCTAGTCCCCAGAATCAGCCCCAGCATTTT. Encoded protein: CSASPQNQPQHF.

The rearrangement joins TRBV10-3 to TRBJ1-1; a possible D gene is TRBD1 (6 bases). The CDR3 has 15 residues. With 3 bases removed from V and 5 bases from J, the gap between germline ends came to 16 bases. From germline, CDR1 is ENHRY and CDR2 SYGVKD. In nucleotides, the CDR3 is TGTGCCATCAGTGATCCGATGAGCAGGGGAACTGAAGCTTTCTTT. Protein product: CAISDPMSRGTEAFF.

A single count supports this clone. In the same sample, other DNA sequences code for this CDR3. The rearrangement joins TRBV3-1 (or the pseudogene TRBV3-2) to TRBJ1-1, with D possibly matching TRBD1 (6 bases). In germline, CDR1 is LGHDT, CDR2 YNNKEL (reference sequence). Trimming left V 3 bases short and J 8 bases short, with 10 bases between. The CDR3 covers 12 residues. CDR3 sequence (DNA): TGTGCCAGCAGCCAGACCGGGACAGAAGCTTTCTTT. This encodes CASSQTGTEAFF.

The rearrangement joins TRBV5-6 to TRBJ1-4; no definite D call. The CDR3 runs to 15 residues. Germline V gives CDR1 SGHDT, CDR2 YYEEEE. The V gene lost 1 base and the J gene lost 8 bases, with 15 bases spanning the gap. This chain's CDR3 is CASSLLSREEEKLFF. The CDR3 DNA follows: TGTGCCAGCAGCTTGTTGTCGAGGGAGGAGGAAAAACTGTTTTTT.